Below are 24 T cell receptor beta chains sequenced from a single sample in a study of metastatic and nonmetastatic thyroid tumors. Nobody among the patients had been given any treatment before thyroid surgery. TCRdb re-analyzed the PCR reads using MiXCR. The repertoire holds around 18,000 clones, 13% seen once, with approximately 30% in the top ten. The specimen was blood. These receptors were taken from a female donor with papillary thyroid cancer or a benign thyroid nodule (not recorded which). Some clones in this sample may be carry-over from other donors' samples.

V usage is TRBV7-9 and J usage is TRBJ2-5; D unresolved. Germline CDR1 is SEHNR and CDR2 is FQNEAQ (reference sequence). CDR3 length: 13 amino acids. V shed 1 base and J shed 4 bases, with 7 bases lying between them. The CDR3 nucleotides are TGTGCCAGCAGCTTAGATCCCCCAGAGACCCAGTACTTC. It encodes CASSLDPPETQYF. Looking up the rest from reference TRBV7-9 and TRBJ2-5 gives the full variable domain: DTGVSQNPRHKITKRGQNVTFRCDPISEHNRLYWYRQTLGQGPEFLTYFQNEAQLEKSRLLSDRFSAERPKGSFSTLEIQRTEQGDSAMYLCASSLDPPETQYFGPGTRLLVL.

This clone was observed many times. This chain joins TRBV7-2 and TRBJ2-3, with 14 bases identical to TRBD2. Germline V gene sequence: CDR1 SGHTA, CDR2 FQGNSA. The CDR3 totals 18 residues. The V and J ends lost 3 bases and 1 base, in that order; junction bases with no gene match: 6. The CDR3 reads CASSFGTSGSLGTDTQYF. The CDR3 DNA sequence: TGTGCCAGCAGCTTCGGGACTAGCGGGAGTCTGGGCACAGATACGCAGTATTTT.

CDR3 sequence: CASGRTGSPYEQYF. CDR3 DNA sequence: TGTGCCAGCGGGCGGACAGGGAGCCCCTACGAGCAGTACTTC. The J gene is TRBJ2-7, the V gene TRBV11-2; 8 positions match TRBD1. Per germline, CDR1 SGHAT and CDR2 FQNNGV. The CDR3 extends over 14 amino acids. With 8 bases clipped from V and 2 bases from J, the junction kept 8 bases outside the gene matches. The full variable domain, in which reference TRBV11-2 and TRBJ2-7 provide the parts outside the CDR3, is EAGVAQSPRYKIIEKRQSVAFWCNPISGHATLYWYQQILGQGPKLLIQFQNNGVVDDSQLPKDRFSAERLKGVDSTLKIQPAKLEDSAVYLCASGRTGSPYEQYFGPGTRLTVT.

The sample holds many counts of this clone. This chain joins TRBV7-9 and TRBJ2-2; TRBD2 aligns across 8 bases. Germline CDR1 SEHNR, CDR2 FQNEAQ (reference sequence). This CDR3 spans 15 amino acids. V was clipped by 5 bases and J by 8 bases; unmatched bases: 10. CDR3 bases: TGTGCCAGCAGCCCCGGGACTAGTATTCCGGGGGAGCTGTTTTTT. Residues: CASSPGTSIPGELFF.

The table lists this clone with many counts. The rearrangement links TRBV14 to TRBJ1-2; D remains ambiguous. V lost 0 bases, J lost 8 bases, and 13 bases lay in between. The CDR3 is 14 amino acids. The germline CDR1 and CDR2 sequences are SGHDN and FVKESK. CDR3 in DNA: TGTGCCAGCAGCCAAGAGCCAGCCTACGCCGGCTACACCTTC. Translation gives CASSQEPAYAGYTF.

This clone has only a few counts. V gene TRBV5-1 combines with J gene TRBJ2-7, with 9 positions matching TRBD2. The V gene end was trimmed by 2 bases and the J gene end by 5 bases; junction bases not matched to a gene: 2. This CDR3 has 13 residues. CDR1 is SGHRS and CDR2 is YFSETQ in the germline V gene. The DNA for the CDR3 is TGCGCCAGCAGCTTAGGGACTAGCAACGAGCAGTACTTC. This sequence encodes CASSLGTSNEQYF. The entire variable domain, with the rest obtained from reference TRBV5-1 and TRBJ2-7, is as follows: KAGVTQTPRYLIKTRGQQVTLSCSPISGHRSVSWYQQTPGQGLQFLFEYFSETQRNKGNFPGRFSGRQFSNSRSEMNVSTLELGDSALYLCASSLGTSNEQYFGPGTRLTVT.

As concerns this clone: Since a much larger clone is just one base distant, this may be a read error. The sample carries other DNA sequences with the same CDR3. The V gene is TRBV14, the J gene TRBJ2-7; possibly TRBD1 for D (5 bases). The length of the CDR3 is 13 residues. Germline CDR1 reads SGHDN; CDR2 reads FVKESK. DNA of the CDR3: TGTGCCAGCAGCCACAGGGCCCCCTACGAGCAATACTTC. It encodes CASSHRAPYEQYF.

The CDR3 sequence is CASSPRAGRVSEAFF. In DNA, the CDR3 is TGTGCCAGCAGTCCCCGTGCAGGGCGGGTATCTGAAGCTTTCTTT. This sequence joins TRBV28 and TRBJ1-1; D possibly corresponds to TRBD1 (5 bases). CDR1 is MDHEN, CDR2 SYDVKM, per germline. The ends were cut back, 5 bases at V and 6 bases at J, with 19 bases in the middle. CDR3 length: 15 residues. Variable domain in full (rest from reference TRBV28 and TRBJ1-1): DVKVTQSSRYLVKRTGEKVFLECVQDMDHENMFWYRQDPGLGLRLIYFSYDVKMKEKGDIPEGYSVSREKKERFSLILESASTNQTSMYLCASSPRAGRVSEAFFGQGTRLTVV.

This clone has a handful of counts. The chain recombines TRBV6-1 with TRBJ1-4, with a possible D match to TRBD1 (5 bases). Trimming took off 1 base at V and 8 bases at J, with 11 bases between the two ends. CDR1 and CDR2 from the germline V gene are MNHNS and SASEGT. The CDR3 runs 14 residues. CDR3 DNA sequence: TGTGCCAGCAGTGAAGGTGGCAGGGTGGAAAAACTGTTTTTT. Residues: CASSEGGRVEKLFF.

In its sample, this clone ranks as medium-sized (0.01 to 0.1%). This chain joins TRBV6-5 and TRBJ1-2; 8 bases map to TRBD1. The CDR3 spans 14 residues. The ends lost 2 bases at V and 8 bases at J; junction bases unmatched: 7. Germline V gene data show CDR1 as MNHEY and CDR2 as SVGAGI. The CDR3 protein is CASSYLGQGEGYTF. The CDR3 DNA reads as TGTGCCAGCAGTTACCTCGGACAGGGAGAAGGCTACACCTTC.

This clone was seen at least ten times. V gene TRBV5-1 combines with J gene TRBJ2-1; 10 bases fit TRBD2. CDR3 length equals 15 residues. CDR1 is SGHRS, CDR2 YFSETQ, per germline. The V and J ends lost 6 bases and 12 bases, in that order; junction bases with no gene match: 15. The CDR3 DNA reads TGCGCCAGCACCCCCGCCCAAGCGGGAGGGCCTCGGCAGTTCTTC. Its translation is CASTPAQAGGPRQFF.

This clone came up many times. The rearrangement links TRBV30 to TRBJ1-3; 7 bases are shared with TRBD1. Germline values: CDR1 GTSNPN, CDR2 SVGIG (reference sequence). With V trimmed by 5 bases and J by 3 bases, 4 bases remained unmatched. The CDR3 totals 13 residues. The CDR3 region has the DNA TGTGCCTGGGCAGGGGGAGGTGGAAACACCATATATTTT. It encodes CAWAGGGGNTIYF.

This clone is classed as medium-sized. The chain has TRBV6-2 or TRBV6-3 and TRBJ2-1; TRBD2 might be the D (7 bases). The CDR3 is 16 amino acids. Germline CDR1 reads MNHEY; CDR2 reads SVGEGT. The germline V and J ends were trimmed by 5 bases and 7 bases, with 21 bases remaining between them. CDR3 loop: CASSQGRGDLGNEQFF. The DNA of the CDR3 is TGTGCCAGCAGTCAGGGGAGGGGGGACCTCGGTAATGAGCAGTTCTTC.

This clone was seen repeatedly, ten times or more. The V gene is TRBV28, the J gene TRBJ2-3; TRBD2 agrees at 9 bases. Germline values: CDR1 MDHEN, CDR2 SYDVKM. The CDR3 totals 15 residues. Trimming took 7 bases from V and 1 from J; bases not matched to a gene: 6. The CDR3 region has the DNA TGTGCCAGCACTTGGCGGGGGGGTCGCACAGATACGCAGTATTTT. Protein sequence: CASTWRGGRTDTQYF.

V and J are TRBV5-1 and TRBJ2-7; D possibly corresponds to TRBD2 (5 bases). V lost 1 base to trimming and J lost 13 bases, with 21 bases between them. The CDR3 is made up of 14 amino acids. CDR1 and CDR2 from the germline V gene are SGHRS and YFSETQ. The CDR3 region is CASSLLQIDYDHYF. The DNA for the CDR3 is TGCGCCAGCAGCTTGTTACAGATCGACTACGATCATTACTTC.

The chain is built from TRBV6-1 and TRBJ1-6; possible D gene TRBD1, 5 bases. Trimming removed 7 bases from V and 6 bases from J, with 10 bases in between. The CDR3 totals 13 residues. Germline CDR1 reads MNHNS; CDR2 reads SASEGT. In DNA form, the CDR3 reads TGTGCCAGCACCGCGGGGACTAATTCACCCCTCCACTTT. Translation: CASTAGTNSPLHF.

This clone was recorded at least ten times. The chain uses TRBV28 and TRBJ1-1; D gene ambiguous. Deletions cut 6 bases from V and 0 bases from J, with 8 bases between. This CDR3 is built from 13 residues. Germline values: CDR1 MDHEN, CDR2 SYDVKM. The CDR3 nucleotides read TGTGCCAGCAGGAAACCAGTGAACACTGAAGCTTTCTTT. Translating it yields CASRKPVNTEAFF.

The table lists this clone with many counts. J is TRBJ2-2 and V is TRBV7-9, with TRBD1 matching 7 bases. V lost 5 bases, J lost 6 bases, and 6 bases stayed unmatched. This CDR3 is 14 amino acids long. Per the germline V gene, CDR1 is SEHNR and CDR2 is FQNEAQ (reference sequence). The CDR3 sequence is CASSATGVAGELFF. In DNA, the CDR3 is TGTGCCAGCAGCGCAACAGGGGTGGCCGGGGAGCTGTTTTTT.

This clone was counted at least ten times. This may be a read error, as it is one base from a much larger clone. Different DNA sequences within this sample yield the same CDR3. The chain employs TRBV24-1 and TRBJ1-5; tentatively, D is TRBD1 (6 bases). Trimming shortened V by 4 bases and J by 7 bases, and 13 bases separated the two germline ends. The CDR3 totals 14 residues. Looked up from germline, CDR1 is KGHDR and CDR2 is SFDVKD. CDR3 residues: CATSDPGGQQPQHF. The CDR3 DNA reads as TGTGCCACCAGTGACCCGGGGGGCCAGCAGCCCCAGCATTTT.

This clone was seen ten or more times. CDR3 nucleotide sequence: TGCAGTGCTACTCAGGGAGACACTGAAGCTTTCTTT. This encodes CSATQGDTEAFF. The chain recombines TRBV20-1 with TRBJ1-1; D is possibly TRBD1 (5 bases). Germline CDR1 is DFQATT and CDR2 is SNEGSKA (reference sequence). V was trimmed by 4 bases and J by 3 bases, leaving 9 bases between them. The CDR3 covers 12 residues.

Only a few counts were recorded for this clone. The chain couples TRBV28 to TRBJ1-5, with 7 bases that match TRBD1. This CDR3 spans 15 amino acids. Trimming took 8 bases from V and 7 from J; bases not matched to a gene: 14. In germline, CDR1 is MDHEN, CDR2 SYDVKM. DNA for the CDR3: TGTGCCAGCTGGTCAAGACCAGGGGGGTGCCAGCCCCAGCATTTT. Residues: CASWSRPGGCQPQHF.

Regarding this clone: The conserved phenylalanine or tryptophan is not found at the CDR3 terminus, so this likely reflects a read error. The chain has TRBV28 and TRBJ1-1; D possibly corresponds to TRBD1 (5 bases). Germline V gene data show CDR1 as MDHEN and CDR2 as SYDVKM. With 7 bases removed from V and 5 bases from J, the gap between germline ends came to 14 bases. The length of the CDR3 is 13 residues. The CDR3 bases are TGTGCCAGCACTTTCGGGGGGGGGACTGAAGCTTTCCTT. It encodes CASTFGGGTEAFL.

V gene TRBV27 combines with J gene TRBJ1-5; D possibly corresponds to TRBD1 (5 bases). V was pared by 1 base and J by 4 bases, with 14 bases between. CDR1 and CDR2 from the germline V gene are MNHEY and SMNVEV (reference sequence). There are 16 residues in the CDR3. For the CDR3, the DNA is TGTGCCAGCAGTTTATACCCACCCCAGGGAAATCAGCCCCAGCATTTT. Translation gives CASSLYPPQGNQPQHF.

V gene TRBV6-2 or TRBV6-3 combines with J gene TRBJ1-1, with D possibly being TRBD1 (6 bases). Germline lookup yields CDR1 MNHEY and CDR2 SVGEGT. Trimming took 6 bases from V and 7 from J, leaving 21 bases between them. This CDR3 is built from 15 residues. CDR3 amino acids: CASSPLLDRPDEAFF. CDR3 DNA: TGTGCCAGCAGCCCTCTCCTGGACAGACCGGATGAAGCTTTCTTT.